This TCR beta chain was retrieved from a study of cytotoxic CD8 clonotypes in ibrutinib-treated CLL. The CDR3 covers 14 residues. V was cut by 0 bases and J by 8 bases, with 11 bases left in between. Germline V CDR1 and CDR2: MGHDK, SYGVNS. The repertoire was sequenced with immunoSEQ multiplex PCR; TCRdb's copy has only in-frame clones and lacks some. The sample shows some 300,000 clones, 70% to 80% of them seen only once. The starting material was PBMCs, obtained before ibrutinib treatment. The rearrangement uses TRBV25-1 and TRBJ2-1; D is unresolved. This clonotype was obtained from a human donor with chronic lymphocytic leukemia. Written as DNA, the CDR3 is TGTGCCAGCAGTGAATATATGCGAGCCGATGAGCAGTTCTTC. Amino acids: CASSEYMRADEQFF.